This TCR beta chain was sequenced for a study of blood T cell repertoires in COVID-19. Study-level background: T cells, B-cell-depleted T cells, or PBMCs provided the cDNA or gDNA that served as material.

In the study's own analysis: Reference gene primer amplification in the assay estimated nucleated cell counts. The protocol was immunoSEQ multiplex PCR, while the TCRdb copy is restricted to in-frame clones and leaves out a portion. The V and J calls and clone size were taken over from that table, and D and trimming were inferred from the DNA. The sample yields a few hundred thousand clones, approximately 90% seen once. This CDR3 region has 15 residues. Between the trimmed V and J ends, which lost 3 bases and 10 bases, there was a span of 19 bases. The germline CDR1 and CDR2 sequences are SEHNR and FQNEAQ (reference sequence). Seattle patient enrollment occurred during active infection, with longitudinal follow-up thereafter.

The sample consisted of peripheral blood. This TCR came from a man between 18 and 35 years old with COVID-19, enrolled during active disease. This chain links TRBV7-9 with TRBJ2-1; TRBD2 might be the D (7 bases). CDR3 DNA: TGTGCCAGCAGCTTTGGCGGGGGCCAAGACAGGGAGCAGTTCTTC. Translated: CASSFGGGQDREQFF. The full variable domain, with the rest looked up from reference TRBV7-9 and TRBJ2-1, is DTGVSQNPRHKITKRGQNVTFRCDPISEHNRLYWYRQTLGQGPEFLTYFQNEAQLEKSRLLSDRFSAERPKGSFSTLEIQRTEQGDSAMYLCASSFGGGQDREQFFGPGTRLTVL.